The 29 T cell receptor beta chains in this list originate from one sample, sequenced in a study of blood T cells in healthy people across ages. A J-beta primer mix and a sample-barcoded 5' primer were used in a second PCR of about 7 to 12 cycles. Each CDR3 protein gets one entry after TCRdb re-called the 5' RACE reads with MiXCR. The sample includes about 780,000 distinct CDR3 sequences, less than 60% of them seen just once. The material sequenced was blood. The receptors were gathered from a man older than 75 in good health.

V gene TRBV7-9 combines with J gene TRBJ2-7; weak D call: TRBD2 (5 bases). The CDR3 has 15 residues. The V gene's germline CDR1 is SEHNR and CDR2 FQNEAQ (reference sequence). V shed 3 bases and J shed 2 bases, with 14 bases lying between them. Written as DNA, the CDR3 is TGTGCCAGCAGCTTCGACGGAGGACGGACCTACGAGCAGTACTTC. This codes for CASSFDGGRTYEQYF.

This clonotype was seen only a few times. The chain carries TRBV12-3 or TRBV12-4 and TRBJ2-7; TRBD2 agrees at 7 bases. This CDR3 comprises 15 residues. Unmatched junction bases numbered 9, after V lost 5 bases and J lost 2 bases. The CDR3 DNA sequence: TGTGCCAGCAGTGGGGGACGAGCGGGGCCCTACGAGCAGTACTTC. Translated: CASSGGRAGPYEQYF.

This clonotype showed up just a few times. The chain recombines TRBV29-1 with TRBJ2-3; TRBD1 matches at 9 bases. CDR1 is SQVTM, CDR2 ANQGSEA, per germline. Losses at the gene ends were 2 bases for V and 3 bases for J; bases not matched to a gene: 6. CDR3 length: 15 amino acids. The CDR3 here is CSVEPRTGVTDTQYF. The CDR3 DNA sequence: TGCAGCGTTGAACCTCGGACAGGGGTGACAGATACGCAGTATTTT.

The chain recombines TRBV6-5 with TRBJ2-1, with 7 bases identical to TRBD2. V shed 0 bases and J 4 bases; nucleotides not matched to a gene: 6. CDR3 size: 16 residues. CDR1 is MNHEY, CDR2 SVGAGI, per germline. The CDR3, as DNA: TGTGCCAGCAGTTACTCGGGCCGCGGGAGTTACAATGAGCAGTTCTTC. It encodes CASSYSGRGSYNEQFF.

This sequence joins TRBV5-1 and TRBJ1-2; D is unresolved. The germline V gene encodes CDR1 SGHRS and CDR2 YFSETQ. The ends were cut back, 3 bases at V and 8 bases at J, with 14 bases in the middle. CDR3 length: 13 residues. The CDR3 is CASSSTAFQGYTF. CDR3 bases: TGCGCCAGCAGCTCGACGGCTTTTCAGGGCTACACCTTC.

In its sample, this clonotype was seen a few times. V is TRBV28 and J is TRBJ1-4, with D unresolved. Germline V CDR1 and CDR2: MDHEN, SYDVKM. The CDR3 has 14 residues. Deletions cut 4 bases from V and 8 bases from J, with 14 bases between. In DNA form, the CDR3 reads TGTGCCAGCAGTTGGGGAGGCCGCTGGGAAAAACTGTTTTTT. Translation: CASSWGGRWEKLFF.

Many counts were recorded for this clonotype. This chain links TRBV3-1 with TRBJ2-7, with D hard to call. The V and J ends lost 0 bases and 3 bases respectively, with 12 bases between them. Germline V gene lookup returns CDR1 LGHDT and CDR2 YNNKEL (reference sequence). This CDR3 has 15 residues. CDR3 sequence: CASSQDLNPNYEQYF. CDR3 nucleotides: TGTGCCAGCAGCCAAGATCTCAACCCCAACTACGAGCAGTACTTC.

This chain uses TRBV6-5 with TRBJ2-3; D is unresolved. The CDR3 runs to 11 residues. Germline assignment: CDR1 MNHEY and CDR2 SVGAGI. Trimming removed 8 bases from V and 6 bases from J, with 9 bases in between. CDR3: CASGRGDTQYF. Here the CDR3 DNA reads TGTGCCAGCGGACGTGGGGATACGCAGTATTTT.

J is TRBJ1-2 and V is TRBV20-1; D gene uncertain. V lost 1 base to trimming and J lost 8 bases, with 8 bases between them. CDR1 and CDR2 from the germline V gene are DFQATT and SNEGSKA (reference sequence). This CDR3 is 11 amino acids long. The chain's CDR3 is CSARGEGGYTF. The CDR3 bases are TGCAGTGCTAGAGGGGAAGGAGGCTACACCTTC.

V is TRBV5-1 and J is TRBJ2-7; 8 nucleotides match TRBD2. The CDR3 has 15 residues. Germline CDR1 is SGHRS and CDR2 is YFSETQ. Trimming removed 4 bases from V and 2 bases from J; junction bases left unmatched: 8. The CDR3 DNA follows: TGCGCCAGCAGCCCCCGGGGGGGAGCGACCTACGAGCAGTACTTC. This gives the protein CASSPRGGATYEQYF.

V is TRBV20-1 and J is TRBJ2-1; the match to TRBD2 covers 15 bases. The germline CDR1 and CDR2 sequences are DFQATT and SNEGSKA (reference sequence). V was clipped by 2 bases and J by 12 bases; unmatched bases: 20. CDR3 length equals 19 residues. Here the CDR3 DNA reads TGCAGTGCTAGAACAGGCAGACCGGGACTAGCGGGAGGCTACCTTGCGCAGTTCTTC. It is translated as CSARTGRPGLAGGYLAQFF.

Points on this clonotype: It may be a read error: a sequence one base away is much more abundant. This chain connects TRBV12-3 or TRBV12-4 to TRBJ2-7; tentatively, D is TRBD1 or TRBD2 (5 bases each). CDR3 length: 14 amino acids. Trimming took off 1 base at V and 10 bases at J, with 17 bases between the two ends. The CDR3 sequence: CASSLDRTQEAQYF. CDR3 nucleotides: TGTGCCAGCAGTTTAGACAGGACTCAAGAGGCCCAGTACTTC.

This clonotype was detected only a few times. The chain employs TRBV29-1 and TRBJ2-7; possibly TRBD1 for D (5 bases). Trimming removed 6 bases at V and 3 bases at J, with 18 bases between. Per the germline V gene, CDR1 is SQVTM and CDR2 is ANQGSEA. The CDR3 has 14 amino acids. CDR3 protein: CSVEPGQGNYEQYF. The DNA for the CDR3 is TGCAGCGTCGAACCCGGGCAGGGAAACTACGAGCAGTACTTC.

J is TRBJ2-1 and V is TRBV27, with D perhaps matching TRBD1 (6 bases). V was cut by 4 bases and J by 4 bases, with 17 bases left in between. The CDR3 has 16 residues. The germline gives CDR1 MNHEY, CDR2 SMNVEV (reference sequence). CDR3 amino acids: CASSSLSGHPYNEQFF. The CDR3 coding sequence is TGTGCCAGCAGTTCTCTATCGGGACACCCGTACAATGAGCAGTTCTTC.

This rearrangement joins TRBV12-3 or TRBV12-4 to TRBJ1-2; D might be TRBD1 (5 bases). V lost 6 bases, J lost 2 bases, and 7 bases lay in between. The CDR3 sequence is 12 residues long. As DNA, the CDR3 is TGTGCCAGCAGGCGGGGGAACTATGGCTACACCTTC. Its translation: CASRRGNYGYTF.

This chain connects TRBV7-2 to TRBJ2-7, with D perhaps matching TRBD1 or TRBD2 (5 bases each). CDR1 is SGHTA, CDR2 FQGNSA, per germline. The CDR3 extends over 15 amino acids. Trimming removed 3 bases at V and 7 bases at J, with 19 bases between. CDR3 sequence (DNA): TGTGCCAGCAGCTTGAGAGGGGCGCGGACCGTTGAGCAGTACTTC. It specifies CASSLRGARTVEQYF. The full variable domain, its missing parts supplied by reference TRBV7-2 and TRBJ2-7, is GAGVSQSPSNKVTEKGKDVELRCDPISGHTALYWYRQSLGQGLEFLIYFQGNSAPDKSGLPSDRFSAERTGGSVSTLTIQRTQQEDSAVYLCASSLRGARTVEQYFGPGTRLTVT.

This clonotype was detected once. This may stem from a read error, because a much larger clone lies one nucleotide away. CDR3 nucleotides: TGTGCCAGCAGCTTAACGGGACTGAGCATCTACGAGCAGTACTTC. Residues: CASSLTGLSIYEQYF. V is TRBV7-2 and J is TRBJ2-7; possibly TRBD2 for D (6 bases). The length of the CDR3 is 15 residues. V gave up 2 bases and J gave up 3 bases, with 14 bases separating them. The germline CDR1 and CDR2 sequences are SGHTA and FQGNSA.

The chain is built from TRBV30 and TRBJ2-5; 7 bases map to TRBD2. This CDR3 spans 11 amino acids. J gave up 3 bases and V 5 bases, and 0 bases lay outside the gene matches. Germline V gene data show CDR1 as GTSNPN and CDR2 as SVGIG (reference sequence). The CDR3 DNA follows: TGTGCCTGGGGGGGGGAAGAGACCCAGTACTTC. Encoded protein: CAWGGEETQYF.

This clonotype turned up a few times. The CDR3 reads CSVETGGRGEQYF. The CDR3 nucleotides read TGCAGCGTGGAGACAGGGGGCAGGGGCGAGCAGTACTTC. The V call is TRBV29-1, the J call TRBJ2-4, with TRBD1 matching 10 bases. Matching the DNA end better, TRBJ2-7 makes the J call doubtful. Germline V CDR1 and CDR2: SQVTM, ANQGSEA. The CDR3 runs to 13 residues.

This clonotype was seen just once. The chain carries TRBV29-1 and TRBJ2-6; no firm D call. This CDR3 is built from 17 residues. The germline V and J ends were trimmed by 2 bases and 0 bases, with 14 bases remaining between them. The germline CDR1 and CDR2 sequences are SQVTM and ANQGSEA. This CDR3 is CSVEFVQEHSGANVLTF. The CDR3 DNA reads TGCAGCGTTGAATTCGTGCAGGAACACTCTGGGGCCAACGTCCTGACTTTC. The full variable domain, in which reference TRBV29-1 and TRBJ2-6 provide the parts outside the CDR3, is SAVISQKPSRDICQRGTSLTIQCQVDSQVTMMFWYRQQPGQSLTLIATANQGSEATYESGFVIDKFPISRPNLTFSTLTVSNMSPEDSSIYLCSVEFVQEHSGANVLTFGAGSRLTVL.

This sequence joins TRBV12-3 or TRBV12-4 and TRBJ2-3; D remains unclear. The CDR3 is made up of 15 amino acids. Trimming stripped 3 bases from V and 2 bases from J, with 12 bases between. The CDR3 reads CASSFTPSNTDTQYF. The CDR3 region has the DNA TGTGCCAGCAGTTTTACTCCCAGTAACACAGATACGCAGTATTTT.

This chain uses TRBV7-9 with TRBJ2-2, with TRBD2 matching over 11 bases. Germline V CDR1 and CDR2: SEHNR, FQNEAQ (reference sequence). Trimming removed 10 bases from V and 0 bases from J; junction bases left unmatched: 13. The CDR3 extends over 18 amino acids. The CDR3 DNA reads TGTGCCATTAAAGGTCCGGGACTAGCGGCACCGAACACCGGGGAGCTGTTTTTT. It codes for CAIKGPGLAAPNTGELFF.

The genes are TRBV5-8 and TRBJ2-3; the D gene is possibly TRBD2 (5 bases). The V and J ends lost 0 bases and 2 bases respectively, with 13 bases between them. The CDR3 has 16 residues. Looked up from germline, CDR1 is SGHTS and CDR2 is YDEGEE. CDR3 nucleotides: TGTGCCAGCAGCTTGGTCCGGCTAGCTCTCACAGATACGCAGTATTTT. This codes for CASSLVRLALTDTQYF.

Only a few counts were recorded for this clonotype. This sequence joins TRBV20-1 and TRBJ2-3; 12 bases match TRBD2. The CDR3 covers 15 residues. The germline V gene encodes CDR1 DFQATT and CDR2 SNEGSKA (reference sequence). The junction had 7 bases not matched to a gene; V was cut back by 4 bases and J by 5 bases. CDR3 amino acids: CSATRLAGEEDTQYF. As DNA, the CDR3 is TGCAGTGCTACACGACTAGCGGGAGAGGAAGATACGCAGTATTTT.

The chain couples TRBV9 to TRBJ2-7; D unresolved. The ends were cut back, 0 bases at V and 3 bases at J, with 7 bases in the middle. Germline CDR1 and CDR2: SGDLS and YYNGEE. This CDR3 comprises 13 residues. CDR3 protein: CASSVETSYEQYF. CDR3 nucleotide sequence: TGTGCCAGCAGCGTAGAAACAAGCTACGAGCAGTACTTC.

This clonotype was counted only a few times. The gene calls are TRBV5-1 and TRBJ2-3; 13 nucleotides match TRBD2. The CDR3 consists of 20 residues. Germline trimming cut 0 bases from V and 2 bases from J; bases unmatched to any gene: 12. Germline V CDR1 and CDR2: SGHRS, YFSETQ. The CDR3 DNA is TGCGCCAGCAGCTTGGGAGGACTAGCGGGAGACCTACTATCCACAGATACGCAGTATTTT. It translates to CASSLGGLAGDLLSTDTQYF.

As for this clonotype: A much larger clonotype is one base distant, so this may be a read error. The chain links TRBV29-1 to TRBJ2-3; TRBD2 might be the D (7 bases). The CDR3 contains 18 residues. Germline CDR1 and CDR2: SQVTM and ANQGSEA. V was clipped by 6 bases and J by 6 bases, with 31 bases between them. The CDR3 sequence: CSVPTGTRIGGGADTQYF. DNA of the CDR3: TGCAGCGTCCCGACAGGAACCCGGATCGGGGGAGGGGCGGATACGCAGTATTTT.

V is TRBV4-3 and J is TRBJ2-1, with 8 bases identical to TRBD1. The CDR3 is 18 residues long. With V trimmed by 0 bases and J by 8 bases, 15 bases remained unmatched. Looked up from germline, CDR1 is LGHNA and CDR2 is YSLEER. Here the CDR3 reads CASSQDNGQGAPSDEQFF. For the CDR3, the DNA is TGCGCCAGCAGCCAAGATAACGGCCAGGGGGCGCCCTCGGATGAGCAGTTCTTC.

This clonotype has just a few counts. V gene TRBV6-2 or TRBV6-3 combines with J gene TRBJ2-7, with 7 positions matching TRBD2. V lost 6 bases, J lost 0 bases, and 11 bases stayed unmatched. In germline, CDR1 is MNHEY, CDR2 SVGEGT. The CDR3 covers 16 residues. Written as DNA, the CDR3 is TGTGCCAGCAGCCGCCCCCGGCTAGCGGTCTCCTACGAGCAGTACTTC. Encoded protein: CASSRPRLAVSYEQYF.